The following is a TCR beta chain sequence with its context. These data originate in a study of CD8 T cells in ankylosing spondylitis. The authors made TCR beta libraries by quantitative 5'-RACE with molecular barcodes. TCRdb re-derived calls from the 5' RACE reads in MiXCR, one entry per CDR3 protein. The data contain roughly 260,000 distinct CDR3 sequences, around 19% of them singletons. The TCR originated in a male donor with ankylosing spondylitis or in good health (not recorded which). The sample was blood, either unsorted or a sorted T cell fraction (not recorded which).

The CDR3 region has the DNA TGTGCCAGCAGCTACCGACCAGCGGGAGGTGATGAGCAGTTCTTC. It specifies CASSYRPAGGDEQFF. J is TRBJ2-1 and V is TRBV11-2; TRBD2 matches 9 bases. V was pared by 4 bases and J by 8 bases, with 9 bases of the junction left unmatched. Per germline, CDR1 SGHAT and CDR2 FQNNGV. The CDR3 sequence is 15 residues long.